This T cell receptor beta chain was documented in a study of shared clonotypes between healthy human individuals (TCRdb year 2020). Turning to the overall study: Three men and a couple of women, aged 18 to 49 years, made up the cohort. For each donor, CD4 naive and CD4 memory were each given three plates, CD8 naive was given two plates, and CD8 memory was given one plate. To estimate repertoire size and how much clonotypes are shared between individuals, the study performed deep sequencing of blood TCR repertoires from 4 to 6 healthy adults. Different laboratories and diverse techniques were used to prepare libraries and sequence TCR repertoires, to increase sequencing depth and limit assay-specific biases. Leukapheresis yielded between about 0.94 and 9 billion PBMCs per donor. The full study reports these points: Estimated clonotype richness was generally larger for naive than for memory subsets. Clonotypes shared by all four sorted-subset donors showed higher generation probabilities than non-shared clonotypes. Rarefaction of sorted-subset datasets indicated incomplete sequencing despite the large sequencing depth. About 5% of naive CD4, roughly 3.6% of naive CD8, approximately 2.2% of memory CD4, and less than 0.45% of memory CD8 clonotypes were shared across several donors. The small number of donors limited the genetic and exposure-history diversity represented. Sampling was restricted to blood, and TCR repertoires in tissues likely differ from the TCR repertoires found in blood. Based on pairwise subsampling, the degree of clonotype sharing among donors was expected to be affected by sequencing depth.

Donors were healthy HIV-negative adults with no recently reported acute infections or vaccinations. All donors were Caucasian adults living in Nashville, Tennessee, USA. CD4+ T cells were enriched through magnetic negative selection, after which naive cells were positively selected on CD45RA and the remaining negative fraction served as the memory subset. Blood was collected by leukapheresis, and PBMCs were isolated by Ficoll-Histopaque density gradient centrifugation and then cryopreserved in liquid nitrogen vapor phase. Purity and quantity of every magnetically sorted T cell population were checked by analytical flow cytometry. Genomic DNA was isolated from every sorted fraction and measured by UV absorbance on a Nanodrop 2000c. A word on this clone: There is no known antigen for this receptor. Per-base quality was not reported, and no clone a single base away is much larger than it.

The CDR3, from cysteine to phenylalanine, totals 15 residues. Just CDR3 DNA is preserved here, 45 bases in frame from base 1. As encoded in the germline V gene (reference sequence), CDR1 is SGHKS while CDR2 is YYEKEE. The V end gives up 2 bases and the J end 1 base, leaving 4 bases in the junction not matched to a gene. Using the deep immunoSEQ assay, TCR CDR3 regions were amplified from genomic DNA by multiplex PCR. Extracted genomic DNA from each cell subset was spread evenly across all wells of several immunoSEQ 96-well plates, with each plate serving as a replicate. Each replicate PCR for sorted subsets received 150 to 250 ng genomic DNA, equal to around 32,000 T cell genomes. The purified libraries were quantified using a Qubit 3.0 fluorometer, sized with a Bioanalyzer 2100, and then quantified again using the KAPA Library Quantification kit. A separate single-read 150-cycle Illumina NextSeq 550 flow cell was used to sequence each immunoSEQ 96-well plate. Under the source paper's analysis protocol: Because the immunoSEQ output held only junctional sequences and lacked quality scores, the filtering could not match the filtering applied to full-length reads. Sequences were annotated with PyIR, a Python wrapper for IgBLAST v1.9, using IMGT germline references to assign V/J genes and CDR3. Reads were removed for weak V/J assignments (E-value above 1e-6), missing CDR3, stop codons, out-of-frame junctions, or ambiguous translated residues. A V3J clonotype was defined by an identical inferred V gene, J gene, and CDR3 amino acid sequence. Percentage overlap between repertoires was calculated by dividing the number of shared unique clonotypes by the size of the smaller repertoire. Repertoire richness was assessed with RTK rarefaction, the Chao1 estimator, and Recon v2.1 estimates of unobserved clonotypes. Generation probabilities were computed with OLGA for all TCRbeta clonotypes obtained by the gDNA method from a few donors. TCRdb carries this immuneACCESS record with in-frame sequences only. Its versions omit some clonotypes, under half of them owing to an unresolved V gene in the studies checked, with the rest unexplained. V and J calls and clone size follow that table, whereas D and trimming were derived from the DNA. The sample includes around 940,000 clones, with over 75% observed a single time. The top ten clones comprise about 1.5% of the sample.

The specimen sequenced was memory CD4+ T cells sorted from blood. What the cell subset or site label conveys for this sample: CD45RA-negative fraction. The sequence derives from a young man in good health. Recombination joined TRBV5-5 with TRBJ2-5; 8 bases in between match TRBD2. Here is the DNA: TGTGCCAGCAGCTTAGGCGGGGGGACCCAAGAGACCCAGTACTTC. It codes for CASSLGGGTQETQYF.